Listed here are 21 T cell receptor beta chains from one sample, sequenced in a study of cytomegalovirus exposure and HLA in healthy donors. PCR amplification relied on 60 Vbeta primers (plus 13 Jbeta primers). Assay used: immunoSEQ multiplex PCR; TCRdb lists only in-frame clones, some missing. The sample has about 150,000 clones; approximately 72% are singletons. Sequencing was done on a sample of PBMCs. These TCRs come from a man aged 18 to 30 in good health and CMV-seronegative.

The sample holds a few counts of this clone. The junction departs from the called germline gene at one end, perhaps through a read error. The chain combines TRBV7-2 with TRBJ2-7, with 11 positions matching TRBD1. Germline CDR1 SGHTA, CDR2 FQGNSA. This CDR3 has 16 residues. CDR3 coding DNA: TGCGCCAGCAGCCAAGAGTACGGGACAGGGGGCTACGAGCAGTACTTC. This gives the protein CASSQEYGTGGYEQYF.

V gene TRBV28 combines with J gene TRBJ1-4; TRBD1 agrees at 8 bases. The CDR3 runs to 15 residues. CDR1 and CDR2 (germline): MDHEN, SYDVKM. Trimming removed 10 bases from V and 0 bases from J; junction bases left unmatched: 7. The CDR3, as DNA: TGTGCCATCCTACAGGGGGGTGCAACTAATGAAAAACTGTTTTTT. It is translated as CAILQGGATNEKLFF.

This chain's CDR3 is CASSAVSTGELFF. Here the CDR3 DNA reads TGTGCCAGCAGCGCCGTGAGCACCGGGGAGCTGTTTTTT. This chain uses TRBV6-5 with TRBJ2-2; D not resolved. The CDR3 runs 13 residues. Germline V gene lookup returns CDR1 MNHEY and CDR2 SVGAGI. V shed 6 bases and J shed 4 bases, with 9 bases lying between them.

A few counts support this clone. The gene calls are TRBV4-3 and TRBJ1-5; 10 positions agree with TRBD1. Trimming removed 4 bases from V and 6 bases from J; junction bases left unmatched: 6. The CDR3 totals 15 residues. Germline assignment: CDR1 LGHNA and CDR2 YSLEER. CDR3 sequence (DNA): TGCGCCAGCAGCCTGGGGACAGGGGAAGGTCAGCCCCAGCATTTT. Translating it yields CASSLGTGEGQPQHF.

This sequence joins TRBV9 and TRBJ2-1; no clear D gene. This CDR3 region has 14 residues. V shed 0 bases and J shed 6 bases, with 10 bases lying between them. CDR1 is SGDLS and CDR2 is YYNGEE in the germline V gene. CDR3: CASSVVGSSNEQFF. CDR3 sequence (DNA): TGTGCCAGCAGCGTAGTAGGTTCTAGCAATGAGCAGTTCTTC.

The chain couples TRBV7-9 to TRBJ2-1, with D possibly matching TRBD1 (5 bases). The CDR3 has 12 amino acids. CDR1 is SEHNR, CDR2 FQNEAQ, per germline (reference sequence). V was shortened by 7 bases and J by 8 bases, with 12 bases between the two germline ends. CDR3: CASTEQGDEQFF. In DNA form, the CDR3 reads TGTGCCAGCACTGAGCAAGGGGATGAGCAGTTCTTC.

This sequence joins TRBV6-1 and TRBJ2-5; the D gene is possibly TRBD1 (5 bases). Trimming left V 6 bases short and J 2 bases short, with 7 bases between. This CDR3 has 12 residues. Germline lookup yields CDR1 MNHNS and CDR2 SASEGT. The CDR3 region has the DNA TGTGCCAGCAGAGCAGGGCAAGAGACCCAGTACTTC. Translating it yields CASRAGQETQYF.

CDR3 protein: CASSQIGQGDIQYF. DNA of the CDR3: TGTGCCAGCAGCCAGATAGGACAGGGGGACATTCAGTACTTC. The rearrangement joins TRBV14 to TRBJ2-4; 10 bases map to TRBD1. Trimming cost V 3 bases and J 8 bases; bases outside gene matches: 4. This CDR3 spans 14 amino acids. Germline CDR1 is SGHDN and CDR2 is FVKESK.

The chain is built from TRBV7-2 and TRBJ1-5; D is unresolved. The CDR3 runs to 13 residues. Germline lookup yields CDR1 SGHTA and CDR2 FQGNSA. The V end lost 2 bases, the J end lost 1 base, and 3 bases lay between the germline ends. CDR3 protein: CASSLLSNQPQHF. The CDR3 region has the DNA TGTGCCAGCAGCTTATTAAGCAATCAGCCCCAGCATTTT.

This rearrangement joins TRBV4-3 to TRBJ1-4; TRBD1 might be the D (5 bases). The germline CDR1 and CDR2 sequences are LGHNA and YSLEER. V lost 6 bases, J lost 12 bases, and 14 bases lay in between. This CDR3 region has 12 residues. The CDR3 sequence is CASRAPGGELFF. The CDR3 nucleotides are TGCGCCAGCAGAGCCCCTGGGGGGGAACTGTTTTTT.

This clone has more than one count but fewer than ten. V is TRBV7-9 and J is TRBJ1-6; the match to TRBD1 covers 7 bases. V was clipped by 1 base and J by 8 bases; unmatched bases: 5. The CDR3 covers 15 residues. CDR1 SEHNR and CDR2 FQNEAQ come from the germline V gene (reference sequence). The CDR3 nucleotides read TGTGCCAGCAGCTTAGGTTTCAGGGGGTATTCACCCCTCCACTTT. Protein product: CASSLGFRGYSPLHF.

The rearrangement joins TRBV9 to TRBJ1-2, with D possibly TRBD1 on 5 matching bases. The CDR3 spans 15 residues. Germline CDR1 and CDR2: SGDLS and YYNGEE. Between the trimmed V and J ends, which lost 3 bases and 0 bases, there was a span of 12 bases. The CDR3 DNA reads as TGTGCCAGCAGCGGAGGGGAGGGCCCTAACTATGGCTACACCTTC. It codes for CASSGGEGPNYGYTF. Based on the CDR3 plus reference TRBV9 and TRBJ1-2, the full variable domain is DSGVTQTPKHLITATGQRVTLRCSPRSGDLSVYWYQQSLDQGLQFLIQYYNGEERAKGNILERFSAQQFPDLHSELNLSSLELGDSALYFCASSGGEGPNYGYTFGSGTRLTVV.

The chain couples TRBV4-3 to TRBJ2-7; no definite D call. Trimming pared 2 bases from V and 9 bases from J, leaving 20 bases between. The germline CDR1 and CDR2 sequences are LGHNA and YSLEER. The CDR3 is 15 residues long. CDR3 sequence reads: CASSQYYGELDGQYF. As DNA, the CDR3 is TGCGCCAGCAGCCAATACTATGGAGAGTTGGATGGGCAGTACTTC.

V is TRBV5-5 and J is TRBJ1-3; D is unresolved. The CDR3 consists of 15 residues. Germline V gene sequence: CDR1 SGHKS, CDR2 YYEKEE (reference sequence). The V end was cut by 0 bases, the J end by 0 bases, with 7 bases between. The CDR3 loop reads CASSLGLSSGNTIYF. The CDR3 DNA is TGTGCCAGCAGCTTGGGTCTTAGCTCTGGAAACACCATATATTTT.

The chain combines TRBV19 with TRBJ2-4; 9 bases map to TRBD1. Germline V lookup: CDR1 LNHDA, CDR2 SQIVND (reference sequence). V was clipped by 6 bases and J by 7 bases; unmatched bases: 13. The CDR3 has 16 residues. The CDR3 is CASSLARTGAVNIQYF. The CDR3 DNA follows: TGTGCCAGTAGCCTCGCCAGGACAGGGGCGGTGAACATTCAGTACTTC.

This chain links TRBV5-1 with TRBJ2-7; TRBD2 might be the D (6 bases). There are 16 residues in the CDR3. Germline CDR1 is SGHRS and CDR2 is YFSETQ. The V gene lost 0 bases and the J gene lost 3 bases, with 16 bases spanning the gap. DNA for the CDR3: TGCGCCAGCAGCTTGGCCCGGACGGCGGGGAACTACGAGCAGTACTTC. Translation: CASSLARTAGNYEQYF.

V and J are TRBV18 and TRBJ2-2; TRBD2 matches 8 bases. CDR1 KGHSH and CDR2 LQKENI come from the germline V gene. The CDR3 has 15 residues. The J segment lost 6 bases and the V segment lost 6 bases, leaving 9 bases of the junction unmatched. Here the CDR3 reads CASSYPAGVAGELFF. DNA for the CDR3: TGTGCCAGCTCCTACCCAGCGGGAGTAGCCGGGGAGCTGTTTTTT.

V is TRBV5-6 and J is TRBJ1-1; TRBD1 agrees at 8 bases. Germline assignment: CDR1 SGHDT and CDR2 YYEEEE. The V segment lost 0 bases and the J segment 2 bases; nucleotides outside the gene matches: 6. The CDR3 has 16 residues. CDR3 in amino acids: CASSLEAGQVNTEAFF. CDR3 in DNA: TGTGCCAGCAGCTTGGAGGCGGGACAGGTTAACACTGAAGCTTTCTTT.

The sample holds a few counts of this clone. The V gene is TRBV30, the J gene TRBJ1-3; possible D gene TRBD1, 6 bases. CDR1 GTSNPN and CDR2 SVGIG come from the germline V gene (reference sequence). Trimming shortened V by 4 bases and J by 2 bases, and 15 bases separated the two germline ends. CDR3 length: 15 amino acids. In DNA form, the CDR3 reads TGTGCCTGGACTACAGGGTCGGGGACTGGAAACACCATATATTTT. Translation gives CAWTTGSGTGNTIYF. Combining the CDR3 with reference TRBV30 and TRBJ1-3 gives the whole variable domain SQTIHQWPATLVQPVGSPLSLECTVEGTSNPNLYWYRQAAGRGLQLLFYSVGIGQISSEVPQNLSASRPQDRQFILSSKKLLLSDSGFYLCAWTTGSGTGNTIYFGEGSWLTVV.

This clone was counted only a few times. V and J are TRBV7-6 and TRBJ2-3, with D perhaps TRBD2 (7 bases). Germline-derived CDR1 and CDR2 are SGHVS and FNYEAQ. Between the trimmed V and J ends, which lost 5 bases and 6 bases, there was a span of 18 bases. The CDR3 sequence is 15 residues long. The CDR3 here is CASSVGGGLMDTQYF. The CDR3 nucleotides are TGTGCCAGCAGCGTGGGAGGGGGGTTGATGGATACGCAGTATTTT.

This chain uses TRBV2 with TRBJ2-1; 7 nucleotides match TRBD2. V was pared by 8 bases and J by 4 bases, with 8 bases of the junction left unmatched. The CDR3 runs to 14 residues. Germline CDR1 and CDR2: SNHLY and FYNNEI. DNA of the CDR3: TGTGCCAGCCGCGGGACTAACTATTACAATGAGCAGTTCTTC. Amino acids: CASRGTNYYNEQFF.